This T cell receptor beta chain was obtained from a study of T-cell reconstitution after alpha-beta-depleted transplantation in children. The CDR3 is made up of 13 amino acids. The germline V and J ends were trimmed by 1 base and 6 bases, with 9 bases remaining between them. Germline assignment: CDR1 LGHDT and CDR2 YNNKEL (reference sequence). A library of TCRbeta sequences, prepared with unique molecular identifiers, was generated. TCRdb re-called the PCR reads with MiXCR, one entry per CDR3 protein. The sample carries around 94,000 distinct CDR3 sequences, approximately 6% recorded once. This clonotype has a count of ten or more. The antigen remains unidentified. Study results and caveats: Approximately two months post-transplant, alpha-beta T cells reportedly originated from several hundred expanded graft clones.

This TCR was sampled from a female patient aged 2-9 years who had a stem cell transplant for Fanconi anemia, so the T cells may come from the graft donor. The specimen was PBMCs, mostly from graft donor cells, collected 60 days after TCRalphabeta/CD19-depleted stem cell transplant. The V and J genes are TRBV3-1 and TRBJ1-1; D is uncertain. DNA for the CDR3: TGTGCCAGCAGCCAAGTAATGATGTCTGAAGCTTTCTTT. Protein sequence: CASSQVMMSEAFF.